Here is one TCR beta chain with its context. The entry originates in a study of T-cell reconstitution after alpha-beta-depleted transplantation in children. From germline, CDR1 is LGHNA and CDR2 YNFKEQ. This CDR3 contains 17 residues. Trimming shortened V by 1 base and J by 0 bases, and 10 bases separated the two germline ends. Unique molecular identifiers were incorporated into the prepared TCRbeta library. Via MiXCR, TCRdb re-called the PCR reads, giving one row per CDR3 protein. The table has about 360,000 distinct CDR3 sequences, about an eighth seen once. The chain links TRBV4-2 to TRBJ2-6; D is possibly TRBD2 (6 bases). This TCR derives from a human donor who donated a stem cell graft to a child with Fanconi anemia. This specimen consisted of PBMCs, obtained from the stem cell graft. The CDR3 bases are TGTGCCAGCAGCCAAGTGGGGGGAAGCTCTGGGGCCAACGTCCTGACTTTC. This codes for CASSQVGGSSGANVLTF.